This TCR beta chain is drawn from a study of CD8 T cells in ankylosing spondylitis. Overall study results and limits: Within peripheral blood, clones linked to disease were CD8+ and relatively rare. Reactive arthritis synovial fluid and blood were previously reported to contain some motif variants.

Germline CDR1 and CDR2: SQVTM and ANQGSEA. V was trimmed by 4 bases and J by 1 base, leaving 4 bases between them. The CDR3 is 11 amino acids. In regard to this clonotype: What it recognizes is unknown.

Making the TCR beta libraries involved quantitative 5'-RACE with molecular barcodes. TCRdb analysed the 5' RACE reads with MiXCR anew, one entry per CDR3 protein. Of 290,000 or so distinct CDR3 sequences in the sample, around 21% are singletons; the top ten hold under 4%. The chain links TRBV29-1 to TRBJ1-1, with unresolved D. The sample consisted of blood, either unsorted or a sorted T cell fraction (not recorded which). The TCR originated in a female donor with ankylosing spondylitis or in good health (not recorded which). DNA for the CDR3: TGCAGCGTTGTCAAGAACACTGAAGCTTTCTTT. Translation: CSVVKNTEAFF.